This record looks at one T cell receptor (beta chain) sequence and its context. These data originate in a study of cytomegalovirus exposure and HLA in healthy donors. The CDR3 sequence is 15 residues long. With V trimmed by 3 bases and J by 4 bases, 5 bases remained unmatched. The V gene's germline CDR1 is ENHRY and CDR2 SYGVKD. In the PCR, 60 Vbeta and 13 Jbeta primers were used. Data came from immunoSEQ multiplex PCR; TCRdb stores just in-frame clones and leaves some out. The top ten hold roughly 0.1% of the sample, which has about 200,000 clones, about four fifths seen once. This receptor was obtained from a boy aged 2 to 10 in good health and CMV-seronegative. The chain employs TRBV10-3 and TRBJ2-1; 8 bases match TRBD2. The sequenced sample consisted of PBMCs. CDR3 nucleotide sequence: TGTGCCATCAGTGACACTAGCGGATTGTACAATGAGCAGTTCTTC. Translation: CAISDTSGLYNEQFF.